These T cell receptor beta chains were read from a single sample in a study of CD8+CD57+ T cells in acquired aplastic anemia. TCRdb used MiXCR to reprocess the reads, holding one entry per CDR3 protein. The data contain over 150,000 distinct CDR3 sequences, about 52% of them singletons. Sequenced material: sorted CD4+, CD8+, or CD8+CD57+ T cells (not recorded which) from PBMCs. The receptors come from a human donor with aplastic anemia. CDR3s include the opening cysteine and the closing phenylalanine or tryptophan. D genes are given only for firm matches. The size entry is marked missing in some rows and otherwise reads once, few, many or a size class.

V gene	J gene	clone size	D gene	CDR3 protein	CDR3 DNA
TRBV10-1	TRBJ1-1	-	TRBD1	CASRQGGVNTEAFF	TGCGCCAGCCGACAGGGAGGCGTGAACACTGAAGCCTTCTTT
TRBV15	TRBJ2-7	-	-	CATSRTGPESYEQYF	TGTGCCACCAGCAGAACCGGACCGGAATCCTACGAGCAGTACTTC
TRBV10-3	TRBJ2-5	-	-	CAISTSPQETQYF	TGTGCCATCAGTACCTCCCCTCAAGAGACCCAGTACTTC
TRBV7-2	TRBJ1-6	-	-	CASSPSPPDPPLHF	TGTGCCAGCAGCCCATCCCCCCCGGACCCACCCCTCCACTTT
TRBV7-8	TRBJ1-4	-	TRBD1	CASSLATGAWEKLFF	TGTGCCAGCAGCTTGGCCACAGGGGCATGGGAAAAACTGTTTTTT
TRBV9	TRBJ2-3	few	-	CASSPSVDTQYF	TGTGCCAGCAGCCCCTCTGTGGATACGCAGTATTTT
TRBV6-5	TRBJ2-5	many	-	CASSYSGDQETQYF	TGTGCCAGCAGTTACTCCGGGGACCAAGAGACCCAGTACTTC
TRBV20-1	TRBJ2-1	many	-	CSARGWTQYNEQFF	TGCAGTGCTAGAGGATGGACACAATACAATGAGCAGTTCTTC
TRBV7-9	TRBJ2-5	-	-	CASSLADEETQYF	TGTGCCAGCAGCTTGGCAGATGAGGAGACCCAGTACTTC
TRBV20-1	TRBJ2-7	-	-	CSARKPWYEQYF	TGCAGTGCTAGAAAACCCTGGTACGAGCAGTACTTC
TRBV7-8	TRBJ2-2	many	TRBD2	CASSLTSGGAGELFF	TGTGCCAGCAGCCTAACTAGCGGGGGGGCCGGGGAGCTGTTTTTT
TRBV27	TRBJ2-7	-	TRBD2	CASSLSYERGGHYEQYF	TGTGCCAGCAGTTTATCATATGAGCGGGGGGGCCACTACGAGCAGTACTTC
TRBV6-5	TRBJ1-4	few	-	CASSYIDRKGNEKLFF	TGTGCCAGCAGTTATATCGACAGGAAGGGTAATGAAAAACTGTTTTTT
TRBV16	TRBJ1-4	-	-	CASSIGGTNEKLFF	TGTGCCAGCAGCATAGGGGGAACTAATGAAAAACTGTTTTTT
TRBV6-1	TRBJ2-7	-	-	CASGRDPSYEQYF	TGTGCCAGCGGACGAGACCCTTCCTACGAGCAGTACTTC